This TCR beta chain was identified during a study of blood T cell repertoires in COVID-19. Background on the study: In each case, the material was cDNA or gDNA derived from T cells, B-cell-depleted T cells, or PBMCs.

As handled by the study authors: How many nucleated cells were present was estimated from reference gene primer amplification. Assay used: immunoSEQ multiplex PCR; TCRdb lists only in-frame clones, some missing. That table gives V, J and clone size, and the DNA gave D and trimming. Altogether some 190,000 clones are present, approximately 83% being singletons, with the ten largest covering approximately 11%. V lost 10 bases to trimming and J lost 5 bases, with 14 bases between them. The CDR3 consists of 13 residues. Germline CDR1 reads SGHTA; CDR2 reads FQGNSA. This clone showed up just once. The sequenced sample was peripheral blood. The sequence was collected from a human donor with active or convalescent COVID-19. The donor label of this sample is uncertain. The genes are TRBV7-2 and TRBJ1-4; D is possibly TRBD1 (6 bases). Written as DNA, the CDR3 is TGTGCCACCTCGACAGGAAAAAATGAAAAACTGTTTTTT. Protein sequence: CATSTGKNEKLFF.